These 18 T cell receptor beta chains were all obtained from the same sample, sequenced in a study of metastatic and nonmetastatic thyroid tumors. There were no patients who had received any treatment before thyroid surgery. TCRdb reassembled clones from the PCR reads with MiXCR. In the table there are more than 40,000 clones, less than 4.5% of which are singletons. The sample was blood. Every receptor here comes from a female donor with papillary thyroid cancer or a benign thyroid nodule (not recorded which). Some clones in this sample may be carry-over from other donors' samples.

This clone was picked up many times. Other DNA sequences in this sample translate to the same CDR3. The chain carries TRBV3-1 and TRBJ2-7; unclear D gene. In germline, CDR1 is LGHDT, CDR2 YNNKEL (reference sequence). This CDR3 comprises 13 residues. Trimming took off 2 bases at V and 3 bases at J, with 8 bases between the two ends. The CDR3 sequence is CASSQLAGYEQYF. CDR3 nucleotide sequence: TGTGCCAGCAGCCAACTGGCTGGCTACGAGCAGTACTTC.

There are a few counts of this clone. J is TRBJ2-5 and V is TRBV27; 7 nucleotides align to TRBD2. The CDR3 spans 14 residues. Trimming removed 6 bases from V and 2 bases from J; junction bases left unmatched: 6. Germline CDR1 is MNHEY and CDR2 is SMNVEV (reference sequence). This chain's CDR3 is CASRGAGLQETQYF. In DNA form, the CDR3 reads TGTGCCAGCAGGGGAGCGGGACTACAAGAGACCCAGTACTTC.

This clone is deemed medium-sized. The chain carries TRBV6-5 and TRBJ1-1; perhaps TRBD1 as D (6 bases). CDR3 length: 14 residues. Germline-derived CDR1 and CDR2 are MNHEY and SVGAGI. The V gene lost 2 bases and the J gene lost 6 bases, with 13 bases spanning the gap. Here the CDR3 reads CASSYRAGDPEAFF. DNA of the CDR3: TGTGCCAGCAGTTACAGAGCAGGGGATCCTGAAGCTTTCTTT.

This clone was seen at least ten times. Compared with germline, one end of the junction differs, possibly owing to a read error. This rearrangement joins TRBV29-1 to TRBJ2-1, with 10 bases lining up with TRBD2. CDR3 length: 15 residues. Germline V gives CDR1 SQVTM, CDR2 ANQGSEA. The CDR3 DNA reads as TGCAGCGTGGAAGCACTAGCGGGACCCAGGAACGAGCAGTTCTTC. Translation gives CSVEALAGPRNEQFF.

This chain uses TRBV19 with TRBJ1-1; 9 bases match TRBD1. V lost 6 bases and J lost 4; bases outside the gene matches: 3. Per the germline V gene, CDR1 is LNHDA and CDR2 is SQIVND (reference sequence). The CDR3 has 13 residues. The CDR3 DNA reads TGTGCCAGTAGGCTGACAGGGGGCACTGAAGCTTTCTTT. Amino acids: CASRLTGGTEAFF.

There are many counts of this clone. The J gene is TRBJ2-7, the V gene TRBV27, with D uncertain. CDR1 is MNHEY, CDR2 SMNVEV, per germline (reference sequence). Trimming removed 0 bases at V and 5 bases at J, with 8 bases between. The CDR3 is made up of 13 amino acids. This CDR3 is CASSLSPLDEQYF. The CDR3 DNA reads as TGTGCCAGCAGTTTATCTCCCCTGGACGAGCAGTACTTC.

This clone was seen many times. The V gene is TRBV27, the J gene TRBJ1-2, with D possibly matching TRBD1 (5 bases). The CDR3 is made up of 13 amino acids. V was shortened by 7 bases and J by 8 bases, with 17 bases between the two germline ends. Germline V gene sequence: CDR1 MNHEY, CDR2 SMNVEV (reference sequence). The chain's CDR3 is CASKGFLEQGYTF. Written as DNA, the CDR3 is TGTGCCAGCAAGGGGTTCTTGGAACAGGGCTACACCTTC.

This clone was picked up many times. The rearrangement joins TRBV19 to TRBJ2-1, with TRBD2 matching 8 bases. Germline CDR1 LNHDA, CDR2 SQIVND (reference sequence). Trimming cost V 3 bases and J 5 bases; bases outside gene matches: 6. The CDR3 is 15 amino acids. CDR3 nucleotide sequence: TGTGCCAGTAGTATGTTGGGACTAGTTAACAATGAGCAGTTCTTC. It encodes CASSMLGLVNNEQFF.

The V and J genes are TRBV2 and TRBJ1-4; a possible D gene is TRBD1 (6 bases). CDR1 SNHLY and CDR2 FYNNEI come from the germline V gene. The CDR3 has 14 residues. With 5 bases removed from V and 6 bases from J, the gap between germline ends came to 13 bases. CDR3 loop: CASSTGSGYEKLFF. The CDR3 region has the DNA TGTGCCAGCAGTACAGGGTCGGGTTATGAAAAACTGTTTTTT.

This clone was recorded many times. A much larger clonotype is one base distant, so this may be a read error. V usage is TRBV27 and J usage is TRBJ2-6; D is perhaps TRBD1 (5 bases). From germline, CDR1 is MNHEY and CDR2 SMNVEV (reference sequence). CDR3 length: 14 residues. CDR3 in amino acids: CASSLGAGANVLAF. The CDR3 DNA is TGTGCCAGCAGTTTAGGGGCTGGGGCCAACGTCCTGGCTTTC. The entire variable domain, with the rest obtained from reference TRBV27 and TRBJ2-6, is as follows: EAQVTQNPRYLITVTGKKLTVTCSQNMNHEYMSWYRQDPGLGLRQIYYSMNVEVTDKGDVPEGYKVSRKEKRNFPLILESPSPNQTSLYFCASSLGAGANVLAFGAGSRLTVL.

The CDR3 region is CASSFMVVRATDTQYF. CDR3 coding DNA: TGTGCCAGCAGTTTCATGGTCGTGAGGGCCACAGATACGCAGTATTTT. The V gene is TRBV27, the J gene TRBJ2-3; tentatively, D is TRBD2 (5 bases). V lost 3 bases, J lost 2 bases, and 15 bases lay in between. Per germline, CDR1 MNHEY and CDR2 SMNVEV (reference sequence). This CDR3 is built from 16 residues.

This clone showed up just a few times. This sequence joins TRBV13 and TRBJ1-6; 7 bases agree with TRBD1. Germline-derived CDR1 and CDR2 are PRHDT and FYEKMQ (reference sequence). V was clipped by 1 base and J by 8 bases; unmatched bases: 5. CDR3 length: 15 amino acids. The CDR3 DNA is TGTGCCAGCAGCTTAGTTCCAGGGGGTGATTCACCCCTCCACTTT. The encoded protein is CASSLVPGGDSPLHF.

There are many counts of this clone. This sequence joins TRBV7-2 and TRBJ2-7; the match to TRBD2 covers 7 bases. CDR3 length: 14 amino acids. V shed 0 bases, J shed 6 bases, and the junction held 5 bases outside the gene matches. CDR1 and CDR2 from the germline V gene are SGHTA and FQGNSA. The CDR3 is CASSLAGLMGEQYF. The CDR3, as DNA: TGTGCCAGCAGCTTAGCGGGACTAATGGGCGAGCAGTACTTC.

In this sample, this clone turned up many times. The rearrangement joins TRBV5-1 to TRBJ1-1, with D perhaps TRBD1 (6 bases). V lost 4 bases and J lost 0, with 16 bases in between. Germline-derived CDR1 and CDR2 are SGHRS and YFSETQ. The CDR3 spans 16 residues. CDR3 sequence: CASSRLSPGVNTEAFF. The CDR3 nucleotides read TGCGCCAGCAGCCGCTTGAGCCCAGGGGTGAACACTGAAGCTTTCTTT.

This clone has only a few counts. The chain uses TRBV6-1 and TRBJ1-2; TRBD1 is a possible D gene (5 bases). Trimming removed 8 bases at V and 8 bases at J, with 21 bases between. CDR1 is MNHNS, CDR2 SASEGT, per germline. CDR3 size: 14 residues. The CDR3 coding sequence is TGTGCCAGCCTTCGGAGGGACGGAATTCCGGGCTACACCTTC. Translation: CASLRRDGIPGYTF.

This clone was observed at least ten times. The V gene is TRBV13, the J gene TRBJ2-1; D might be TRBD1 (6 bases). The CDR3 extends over 14 amino acids. Germline CDR1 PRHDT, CDR2 FYEKMQ (reference sequence). V was clipped by 2 bases and J by 8 bases, with 13 bases between them. CDR3 region: CASSLLGAGDEQFF. CDR3 DNA: TGTGCCAGCAGCTTATTGGGGGCCGGCGATGAGCAGTTCTTC. Looking up the rest from reference TRBV13 and TRBJ2-1 gives the full variable domain: AAGVIQSPRHLIKEKRETATLKCYPIPRHDTVYWYQQGPGQDPQFLISFYEKMQSDKGSIPDRFSAQQFSDYHSELNMSSLELGDSALYFCASSLLGAGDEQFFGPGTRLTVL.

V gene TRBV5-1 combines with J gene TRBJ1-1; possibly TRBD1 for D (5 bases). The CDR3 covers 12 residues. The V end was cut by 1 base, the J end by 9 bases, with 10 bases between. CDR1 and CDR2 from the germline V gene are SGHRS and YFSETQ. The CDR3 loop is CASSLSGEKAFF. The DNA of the CDR3 is TGCGCCAGCAGCTTGTCGGGGGAAAAAGCTTTCTTT.

This clone was counted ten times or more. The chain links TRBV20-1 to TRBJ2-2, with D perhaps being TRBD1 or TRBD2 (5 bases each). The germline V gene encodes CDR1 DFQATT and CDR2 SNEGSKA (reference sequence). The CDR3 totals 15 residues. Trimming took 1 base from V and 3 from J, leaving 12 bases between them. The CDR3 region has the DNA TGCAGTGCTAGAGTTTGGGGGAGCGACACCGGGGAGCTGTTTTTT. The encoded protein is CSARVWGSDTGELFF.